The T cell receptor (beta chain) under discussion was sequenced for a study of T cell responses to AZD1222 COVID-19 vaccine. With 1 base removed from V and 3 bases from J, the gap between germline ends came to 4 bases. The CDR3 sequence is 13 residues long. CDR1 is LNHDA and CDR2 is SQIVND in the germline V gene (reference sequence). The table came from immunoSEQ multiplex PCR; TCRdb's copy has only in-frame clones and leaves some out. The sample holds approximately 190,000 clones, about 87% seen once. The TCR comes from an adult in good health. V usage is TRBV19 and J usage is TRBJ1-3, with unresolved D. The input for sequencing was peripheral blood, taken on day 0 of MenACWY control vaccination. The CDR3 DNA is TGTGCCAGTAGTATAGGAAATGGAAACACCATATATTTT. Its translation: CASSIGNGNTIYF.